This T cell receptor (beta chain) appears in the sequencing data of a study of blood T cells in healthy people across ages. Study-level findings and limits: When one million T cells were used, diversity estimates were thought to be underestimates.

About this clonotype: Its antigen is still unknown.

There are 14 residues in the CDR3. V shed 5 bases and J shed 12 bases, with 23 bases lying between them. The germline gives CDR1 SGHTA, CDR2 FQGNSA. Collection of 7.5 to 10 milliliters of peripheral blood was performed for each donor. Every sample yielded at least 6 million isolated PBMCs. Sample-barcoded 5' priming and a J-beta primer mix drove a second PCR of about 7 to 11 cycles. TCRdb itself ran the 5' RACE reads through MiXCR, one entry per CDR3 protein. The sample has around 870,000 distinct CDR3 sequences; about 30% are singletons. Sequencing was carried out using blood. The origin of this receptor is a woman of 80 years or more in good health. This sequence joins TRBV7-2 and TRBJ2-7; possible D gene TRBD1, 5 bases. DNA for the CDR3: TGTGCCAGCAGCCAGAGATGGGGCCTTGAGACCCGGTACTTC. Translated, it gives CASSQRWGLETRYF.